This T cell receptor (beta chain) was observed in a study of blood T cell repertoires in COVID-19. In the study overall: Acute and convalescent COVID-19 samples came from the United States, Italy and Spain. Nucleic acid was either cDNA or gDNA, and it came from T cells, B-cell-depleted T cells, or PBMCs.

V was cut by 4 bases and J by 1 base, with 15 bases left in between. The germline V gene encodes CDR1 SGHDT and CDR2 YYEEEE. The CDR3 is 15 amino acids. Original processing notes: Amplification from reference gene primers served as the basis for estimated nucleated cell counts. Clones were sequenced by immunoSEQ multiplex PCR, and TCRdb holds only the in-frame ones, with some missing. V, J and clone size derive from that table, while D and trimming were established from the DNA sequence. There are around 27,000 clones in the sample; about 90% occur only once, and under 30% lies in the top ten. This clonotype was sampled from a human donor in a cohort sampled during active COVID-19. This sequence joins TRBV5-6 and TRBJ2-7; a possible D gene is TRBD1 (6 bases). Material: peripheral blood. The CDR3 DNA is TGTGCCAGCAGCGACTTAGACAGGTTATCCTACGAGCAGTACTTC. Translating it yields CASSDLDRLSYEQYF.